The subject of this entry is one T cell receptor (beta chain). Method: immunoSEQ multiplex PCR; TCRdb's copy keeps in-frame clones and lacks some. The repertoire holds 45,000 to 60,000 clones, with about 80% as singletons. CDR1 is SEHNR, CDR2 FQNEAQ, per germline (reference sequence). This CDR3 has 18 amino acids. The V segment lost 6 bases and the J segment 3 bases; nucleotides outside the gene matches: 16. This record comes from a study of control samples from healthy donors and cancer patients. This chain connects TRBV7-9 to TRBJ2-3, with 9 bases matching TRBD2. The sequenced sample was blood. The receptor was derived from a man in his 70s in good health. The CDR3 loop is CASSPHRAGGGATDTQYF. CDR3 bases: TGTGCCAGCAGTCCACACCGTGCCGGCGGGGGGGCGACAGATACGCAGTATTTT.